What follows are 25 T cell receptor beta chains derived from one specimen sequenced in a study of blood T cell repertoires in COVID-19. The data were produced by immunoSEQ multiplex PCR, yet TCRdb's version contains in-frame clones alone and is incomplete. Altogether 120,000 to 150,000 clones are present, approximately 83% being singletons, with the ten largest covering approximately 8%. Sequencing input: peripheral blood. These receptors originate from a woman between 55 and 75 years old with COVID-19, enrolled during active disease.

J is TRBJ1-2 and V is TRBV19; maybe TRBD1 (5 bases). V gave up 4 bases and J gave up 7 bases, with 7 bases separating them. The CDR3 is 11 amino acids. CDR1 is LNHDA, CDR2 SQIVND, per germline (reference sequence). The CDR3 region is CASSTRAGYTF. As DNA, the CDR3 is TGTGCCAGTAGTACCAGGGCTGGCTACACCTTC.

This rearrangement joins TRBV6-2 or TRBV6-3 to TRBJ1-2, with D uncertain. Germline CDR1 MNHEY, CDR2 SVGEGT. The CDR3 covers 18 residues. Trimming pared 6 bases from V and 2 bases from J, leaving 25 bases between. CDR3 sequence (DNA): TGTGCCAGCAGCCTACCGAGGGAAAATGTACAGACAAACTATGGCTACACCTTC. Translated, it gives CASSLPRENVQTNYGYTF.

The J gene is TRBJ1-1, the V gene TRBV5-1, with D unclear. Germline V gives CDR1 SGHRS, CDR2 YFSETQ. The length of the CDR3 is 15 residues. Between the trimmed V and J ends, which lost 0 bases and 8 bases, there was a span of 17 bases. The CDR3, as DNA: TGCGCCAGCAGCTTGGCTTGGGTGTCTGAGGGAGAAGCTTTCTTT. This translates into CASSLAWVSEGEAFF.

The chain uses TRBV11-3 and TRBJ1-1, with D uncertain. The length of the CDR3 is 14 residues. The germline V gene encodes CDR1 SGHNT and CDR2 YENEEA. V was clipped by 5 bases and J by 0 bases, with 10 bases between them. CDR3 nucleotide sequence: TGTGCCAGCAGCGTAGGCGGGGTGAACACTGAAGCTTTCTTT. As protein: CASSVGGVNTEAFF.

CDR3 region: CASASLYQPQHF. The CDR3 coding sequence is TGTGCCAGCGCTAGTCTCTATCAGCCCCAGCATTTT. The rearrangement uses TRBV2 and TRBJ1-5; no clear D. Per germline, CDR1 SNHLY and CDR2 FYNNEI. V lost 8 bases and J lost 5, with 10 bases in between. The CDR3 spans 12 residues.

The chain combines TRBV11-2 with TRBJ2-5, with 7 bases matching TRBD1. V shed 5 bases, J shed 3 bases, and the junction held 6 bases outside the gene matches. This CDR3 comprises 14 residues. The germline gives CDR1 SGHAT, CDR2 FQNNGV. CDR3 bases: TGTGCCAGCAGCATCGGGACAGCCAAAGAGACCCAGTACTTC. The encoded protein is CASSIGTAKETQYF.

The rearrangement links TRBV19 to TRBJ1-1; D ambiguous. The CDR3 spans 13 residues. The germline CDR1 and CDR2 sequences are LNHDA and SQIVND (reference sequence). Trimming took off 7 bases at V and 1 base at J, with 10 bases between the two ends. CDR3 amino acids: CASNGKENTEAFF. The CDR3, as DNA: TGTGCCAGTAATGGCAAAGAGAACACTGAAGCTTTCTTT.

This chain connects TRBV6-4 to TRBJ1-1; possibly TRBD1 for D (5 bases). Germline CDR1 is MRHNA and CDR2 is SNTAGT. With 3 bases removed from V and 1 base from J, the gap between germline ends came to 9 bases. This CDR3 is 14 amino acids long. The CDR3 region is CASSEGATNTEAFF. DNA of the CDR3: TGTGCCAGCAGTGAAGGGGCCACGAACACTGAAGCTTTCTTT.

This sequence joins TRBV18 and TRBJ1-5; 7 bases are a match to TRBD1. Germline trimming cut 3 bases from V and 4 bases from J; bases unmatched to any gene: 12. This CDR3 comprises 17 residues. Germline CDR1 KGHSH, CDR2 LQKENI. The CDR3 here is CASSPFVTGANNQPQHF. Here the CDR3 DNA reads TGTGCCAGCTCACCCTTCGTCACAGGGGCGAATAATCAGCCCCAGCATTTT. The whole variable domain, filled in from reference TRBV18 and TRBJ1-5, reads NAGVMQNPRHLVRRRGQEARLRCSPMKGHSHVYWYRQLPEEGLKFMVYLQKENIIDESGMPKERFSAEFPKEGPSILRIQQVVRGDSAAYFCASSPFVTGANNQPQHFGDGTRLSIL.

The CDR3 region has the DNA TGTGCCAGCAGTTACCAACAGGGAGCTCTTAATGAAAAACTGTTTTTT. Residues: CASSYQQGALNEKLFF. The V and J genes are TRBV6-5 and TRBJ1-4, with D perhaps TRBD1 (6 bases). This CDR3 is 16 amino acids long. Between the trimmed V and J ends, which lost 2 bases and 4 bases, there was a span of 14 bases. CDR1 and CDR2 (germline): MNHEY, SVGAGI.

The J gene is TRBJ2-1, the V gene TRBV24-1; a weak D match, TRBD2 (5 bases). Germline CDR1 reads KGHDR; CDR2 reads SFDVKD. There are 13 residues in the CDR3. Trimming removed 2 bases from V and 7 bases from J, with 8 bases in between. The CDR3 coding sequence is TGTGCCACCAGTGATTCCCGCGGGAATGAGCAGTTCTTC. Amino acids: CATSDSRGNEQFF.

The chain employs TRBV12-1 and TRBJ1-2; the table calls TRBD1, which could not be checked here. TRBV12-1 is marked as a pseudogene. The CDR3 length is 12 residues. This chain's CDR3 is CASSLGTGRRCF. The CDR3 DNA follows: TGTGCCAGCAGCTTAGGGACAGGTAGACGGTGCTTC.

There are a few counts of this clone. This chain connects TRBV6-5 to TRBJ2-7; 7 bases line up with TRBD1. The germline CDR1 and CDR2 sequences are MNHEY and SVGAGI. V gave up 5 bases and J gave up 3 bases; unmatched junction bases: 4. This CDR3 is built from 13 residues. CDR3 in amino acids: CASSKRQGYEQYF. CDR3 DNA sequence: TGTGCCAGCAGTAAACGACAGGGCTACGAGCAGTACTTC.

The CDR3 reads CASSYSGGYQETQYF. DNA for the CDR3: TGTGCCAGCAGCTATAGCGGGGGGTACCAAGAGACCCAGTACTTC. V and J are TRBV5-4 and TRBJ2-5; 10 nucleotides align to TRBD2. Trimming took 3 bases from V and 0 from J; bases not matched to a gene: 2. The germline CDR1 and CDR2 sequences are SGHNT and YYREEE (reference sequence). The CDR3 is 15 amino acids.

The CDR3 nucleotides read TGTGCCAGCTCACCACAAGACAGCCAGAACACTGAAGCTTTCTTT. Encoded protein: CASSPQDSQNTEAFF. The chain combines TRBV18 with TRBJ1-1; D perhaps matches TRBD1 (5 bases). The CDR3 is 15 amino acids. Germline loops: CDR1 KGHSH, CDR2 LQKENI. Between the trimmed V and J ends, which lost 1 base and 1 base, there was a span of 10 bases. Full variable domain (missing parts from reference TRBV18 and TRBJ1-1): NAGVMQNPRHLVRRRGQEARLRCSPMKGHSHVYWYRQLPEEGLKFMVYLQKENIIDESGMPKERFSAEFPKEGPSILRIQQVVRGDSAAYFCASSPQDSQNTEAFFGQGTRLTVV.

The rearrangement joins TRBV12-3 or TRBV12-4 to TRBJ2-5; D uncertain. V lost 4 bases and J lost 1, with 7 bases in between. The CDR3 runs 13 residues. The chain's CDR3 is CASSWAVQETQYF. CDR3 nucleotide sequence: TGTGCCAGCAGTTGGGCTGTCCAAGAGACCCAGTACTTC.

This rearrangement joins TRBV21-1 to TRBJ2-5; TRBD2 is the table's D call, not checked against the DNA. TRBV21-1 is a known pseudogene. The CDR3 has 14 residues. This CDR3 reads CASSKARGCETQYF. The CDR3 region has the DNA TGTGCCAGCAGCAAAGCGCGAGGTTGCGAGACCCAGTACTTC.

The chain employs TRBV11-2 and TRBJ1-1; 7 positions match TRBD1. Germline V lookup: CDR1 SGHAT, CDR2 FQNNGV. The CDR3 totals 17 residues. The junction had 19 bases not matched to a gene; V was cut back by 5 bases and J by 7 bases. CDR3 DNA sequence: TGTGCCAGCAGCCATCGCCTCCAGAAGGGGGCGATGGGTGAAGCTTTCTTT. Its protein product is CASSHRLQKGAMGEAFF.

The chain combines TRBV27 with TRBJ1-6; D call uncertain. The CDR3 has 18 residues. Trimming took off 2 bases at V and 0 bases at J, with 14 bases between the two ends. Germline lookup yields CDR1 MNHEY and CDR2 SMNVEV (reference sequence). The CDR3 DNA reads TGTGCCAGCAGTTTACAGCGGGCAGCGAGCTCCTATAATTCACCCCTCCACTTT. It translates to CASSLQRAASSYNSPLHF.

The chain joins TRBV18 to TRBJ1-5; D unresolved. Trimming removed 3 bases at V and 0 bases at J, with 12 bases between. Germline CDR1 KGHSH, CDR2 LQKENI. The CDR3 is 16 residues long. The CDR3 loop is CASSPGAANSNQPQHF. CDR3 DNA sequence: TGTGCCAGCTCACCGGGAGCGGCAAATAGCAATCAGCCCCAGCATTTT.

This clone was counted once. V is TRBV7-9 and J is TRBJ2-7; 7 nucleotides align to TRBD1. This CDR3 is 13 amino acids long. Trimming at V came to 8 bases and at J to 2 bases, leaving 6 bases not matched to a gene. Germline assignment: CDR1 SEHNR and CDR2 FQNEAQ (reference sequence). The CDR3 region has the DNA TGTGCCAGCGGCCGGGACAGAGCCTACGAGCAGTACTTC. This translates into CASGRDRAYEQYF.

The gene calls are TRBV2 and TRBJ1-1; a weak D match, TRBD1 (6 bases). This CDR3 has 14 amino acids. Germline CDR1 and CDR2: SNHLY and FYNNEI. Trimming removed 7 bases at V and 1 base at J, with 13 bases between. The chain's CDR3 is CASKSDRSNTEAFF. The CDR3 nucleotides are TGTGCCAGCAAGAGCGACAGGTCGAACACTGAAGCTTTCTTT.

V is TRBV14 and J is TRBJ1-1, with D maybe TRBD1 (6 bases). The CDR3 sequence is 18 residues long. Germline V gene sequence: CDR1 SGHDN, CDR2 FVKESK. Trimming shortened V by 1 base and J by 0 bases, and 18 bases separated the two germline ends. Here the CDR3 reads CASSQVSRTDQMNTEAFF. CDR3 coding DNA: TGTGCCAGCAGCCAAGTTTCGCGGACAGATCAAATGAACACTGAAGCTTTCTTT.

CDR3 DNA: TGTGCCAGCAGCGCGGGACAGGCTTACAATGAGCAGTTCTTC. Translated, it gives CASSAGQAYNEQFF. The chain recombines TRBV9 with TRBJ2-1; 8 nucleotides line up with TRBD1. This CDR3 is 14 amino acids long. Trimming at V came to 3 bases and at J to 4 bases, leaving 3 bases not matched to a gene. Per the germline V gene, CDR1 is SGDLS and CDR2 is YYNGEE.

The CDR3 nucleotides read TGTGCCAGCAGCTACGGGGGGGGCTGGACTGAAGCTTTCTTT. Protein product: CASSYGGGWTEAFF. The chain links TRBV7-2 to TRBJ1-1, with D maybe TRBD1 (6 bases). Germline V CDR1 and CDR2: SGHTA, FQGNSA. Trimming cost V 4 bases and J 5 bases, with 14 bases left between them. This CDR3 region has 14 residues.